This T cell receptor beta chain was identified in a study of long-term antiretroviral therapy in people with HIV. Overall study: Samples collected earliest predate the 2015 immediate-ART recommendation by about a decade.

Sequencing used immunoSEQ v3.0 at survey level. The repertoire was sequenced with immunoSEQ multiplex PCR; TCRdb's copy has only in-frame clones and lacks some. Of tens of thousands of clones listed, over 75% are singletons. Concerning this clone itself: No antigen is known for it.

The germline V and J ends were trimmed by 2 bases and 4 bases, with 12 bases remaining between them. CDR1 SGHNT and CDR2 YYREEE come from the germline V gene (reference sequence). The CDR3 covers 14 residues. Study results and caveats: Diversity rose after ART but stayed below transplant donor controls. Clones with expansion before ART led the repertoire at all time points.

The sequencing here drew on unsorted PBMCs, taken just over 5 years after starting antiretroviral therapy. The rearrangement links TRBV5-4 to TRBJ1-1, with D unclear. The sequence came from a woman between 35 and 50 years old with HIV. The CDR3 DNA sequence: TGTGCCAGCAGCTTCTATAAGCGCGGCACTGAAGCTTTCTTT. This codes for CASSFYKRGTEAFF.